One and the same sample provided the 3 T cell receptor beta chains below, sequenced in a study of OX40 agonist ivuxolimab in advanced cancers. The table came from immunoSEQ multiplex PCR; TCRdb's copy has only in-frame clones and leaves some out. The profile shows more than 55,000 clones, roughly 90% of them singletons. Source: CD4+ or CD8+ T cells sorted from blood, taken in a trial of the OX40 agonist ivuxolimab. These receptors were taken from an adult with an advanced solid tumor such as melanoma, head and neck, liver or kidney cancer.

The chain combines TRBV11-3 with TRBJ2-2; D uncertain. The CDR3 consists of 14 residues. V was clipped by 3 bases and J by 2 bases, with 7 bases between them. Per the germline V gene, CDR1 is SGHNT and CDR2 is YENEEA. CDR3 bases: TGTGCCAGCAGCTTTTCTAAAAACACCGGGGAGCTGTTTTTT. It codes for CASSFSKNTGELFF.

This sequence joins TRBV2 and TRBJ1-6; a weak D match, TRBD1 (5 bases). Germline assignment: CDR1 SNHLY and CDR2 FYNNEI. Trimming shortened V by 5 bases and J by 13 bases, and 24 bases separated the two germline ends. The CDR3 has 16 amino acids. The DNA for the CDR3 is TGTGCCAGCAGTACTGACTTACCGGGACTCTTTTTCCCCCTCCACTTT. It specifies CASSTDLPGLFFPLHF.

This chain links TRBV28 with TRBJ1-6, with 8 bases fitting TRBD1. Germline V lookup: CDR1 MDHEN, CDR2 SYDVKM. V lost 6 bases, J lost 5 bases, and 9 bases stayed unmatched. CDR3 length: 16 amino acids. CDR3 residues: CASRNSGTGDNSPLHF. The CDR3 nucleotides read TGTGCCAGCAGAAATTCCGGGACAGGTGATAATTCACCCCTCCACTTT.